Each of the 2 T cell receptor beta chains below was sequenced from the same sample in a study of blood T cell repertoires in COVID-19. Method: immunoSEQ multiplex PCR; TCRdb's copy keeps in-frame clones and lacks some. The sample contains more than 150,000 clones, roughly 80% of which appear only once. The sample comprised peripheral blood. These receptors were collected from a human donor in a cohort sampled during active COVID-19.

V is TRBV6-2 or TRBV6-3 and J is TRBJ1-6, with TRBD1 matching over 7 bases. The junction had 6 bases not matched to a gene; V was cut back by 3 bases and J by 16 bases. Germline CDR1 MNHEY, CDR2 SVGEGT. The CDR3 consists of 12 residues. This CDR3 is CASSYFGTALHF. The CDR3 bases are TGTGCCAGCAGTTATTTCGGGACAGCACTCCACTTT.

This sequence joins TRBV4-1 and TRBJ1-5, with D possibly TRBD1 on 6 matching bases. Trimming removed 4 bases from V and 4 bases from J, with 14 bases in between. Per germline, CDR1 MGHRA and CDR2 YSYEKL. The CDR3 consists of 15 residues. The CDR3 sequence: CASSPRQDPNQPQHF. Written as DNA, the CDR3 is TGCGCCAGCAGCCCACGACAGGACCCAAATCAGCCCCAGCATTTT.